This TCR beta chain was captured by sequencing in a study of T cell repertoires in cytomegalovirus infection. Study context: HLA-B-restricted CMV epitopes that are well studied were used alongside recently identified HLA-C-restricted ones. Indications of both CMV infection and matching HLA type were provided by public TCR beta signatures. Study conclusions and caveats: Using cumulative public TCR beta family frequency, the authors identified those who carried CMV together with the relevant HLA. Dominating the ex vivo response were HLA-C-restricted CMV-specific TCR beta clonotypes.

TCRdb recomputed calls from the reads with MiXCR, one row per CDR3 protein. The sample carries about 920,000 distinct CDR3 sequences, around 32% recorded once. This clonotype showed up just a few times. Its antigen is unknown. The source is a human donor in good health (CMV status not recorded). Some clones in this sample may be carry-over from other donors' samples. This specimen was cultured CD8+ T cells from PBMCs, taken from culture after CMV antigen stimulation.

CDR3 bases: TGTGCCAGCAGCCTGACGACAGGGACCGGTGAGCAGTTCTTC. Protein sequence: CASSLTTGTGEQFF. The chain carries TRBV12-3 or TRBV12-4 and TRBJ2-1, with 7 bases lining up with TRBD1. V dropped 6 bases and J dropped 9; count of bases not matched to a gene: 11. This CDR3 has 14 amino acids.